This T cell receptor (beta chain) was retrieved from a study of cytomegalovirus exposure and HLA in healthy donors. Study outcomes and limitations: Immune exposure information comprised only CMV serostatus. A later analysis found most CMV-associated TCR beta chains apparently HLA-restricted.

This CDR3 region has 20 residues. CDR1 and CDR2 from the germline V gene are LGHNA and YNFKEQ. The trim removed 1 base at V and 0 bases at J, leaving 13 bases unmatched. This clone was detected a few times. Its antigen remains unknown. PCR involved 60 Vbeta and 13 Jbeta primers. Using immunoSEQ multiplex PCR, the repertoire was profiled, and TCRdb retains in-frame clones only, with some absent. The sample includes fewer than 150,000 clones, about 75% of them seen just once. This sequence joins TRBV4-2 and TRBJ2-3; 10 bases map to TRBD2. This clonotype was obtained from a man aged 18 to 35 in good health and CMV-seronegative. Sequenced: PBMCs. The CDR3 sequence: CASSQARTSGGGSSTDTQYF. Here the CDR3 DNA reads TGTGCCAGCAGCCAAGCCCGGACTAGCGGAGGGGGATCGAGCACAGATACGCAGTATTTT.